These T cell receptor beta chains were read from a single sample in a study of control samples from healthy donors and cancer patients. The protocol was immunoSEQ multiplex PCR, while the TCRdb copy is restricted to in-frame clones and leaves out a portion. The sample yields roughly 130,000 clones, approximately 91% seen once. The specimen was blood. The receptors here all came from a man between 45 and 60 years old in good health. Both conserved end residues are part of each CDR3. A D gene is named only where the DNA matches it firmly. A clone size is listed for some rows: how often the clone was seen (once, few, many), or a class if it is expanded.

clone_size j_call d_call v_call cdr3_nt cdr3_aa
- TRBJ2-7 TRBD1 TRBV2 TGTGCCAGCAGTCCCGACAGGGGGTGGTACGAGCAGTACTTC CASSPDRGWYEQYF
once TRBJ1-4 - TRBV20-1 TGCAGTGCTAGTAGAGGTTCGGATGAAAAACTGTTTTTT CSASRGSDEKLFF
- TRBJ2-5 TRBD2 TRBV7-9 TGTGCCAGCAGCAGGACTAGCGGGGGGCTCGGGGAGACCCAGTACTTC CASSRTSGGLGETQYF
- TRBJ2-5 - TRBV20-1 TGCAGTGCTAGTCAAGAGACCCAGTACTTC CSASQETQYF
- TRBJ2-1 TRBD1 TRBV25-1 TGTGCCAGCAGCGCCCTTTTAGGGACAGGTTACAATGAGCAGTTCTTC CASSALLGTGYNEQFF
once TRBJ2-2 - TRBV11-1 TGTGCCAGCAGTTATCACGGGGAACCCTGGATAGGGGAGCTGTTTTTT CASSYHGEPWIGELFF
once TRBJ2-5 TRBD1 TRBV18 TGTGCCAGCTCACCCCGACAGGGGAGAGGGGAGACCCAGTACTTC CASSPRQGRGETQYF
- TRBJ1-4 - TRBV5-1 TGCGCCAGCAGCTTGGAATTCGTTTCTAGGCGGGAAAAACTGTTTTTT CASSLEFVSRREKLFF
few TRBJ1-1 - TRBV28 TGTGCCAGCAGTTTAGGGACGGCTTCCACTGAAGCTTTCTTT CASSLGTASTEAFF
- TRBJ2-7 - TRBV5-1 TGCGCCAGCAGCTTGTGGTCGGAGAAAGAGCAGTACTTC CASSLWSEKEQYF
- TRBJ2-6 TRBD1 TRBV7-8 TGTGCCAGCAGCGAAGGGGGGACAGGATCCTCTGGGGCCAACGTCCTGACTTTC CASSEGGTGSSGANVLTF
- TRBJ1-5 - TRBV2 TGTGCCAGCAGCGGGACGGGGAGCAATCAGCCCCAGCATTTT CASSGTGSNQPQHF
- TRBJ1-4 - TRBV30 TGTGCCTGGGCTCTCGGCACAGGCAATGAAAAACTGTTTTTT CAWALGTGNEKLFF
- TRBJ1-6 - TRBV28 TGTGCCAGCAGTCGGACGTCGTATAATTCACCCCTCCACTTT CASSRTSYNSPLHF
- TRBJ1-6 - TRBV3-1/TRBV3-2 TGTGCCAGCAGCCAAGAGGGGTTCGGTTCACCCCTCCACTTT CASSQEGFGSPLHF
- TRBJ2-5 - TRBV6-5 TGTGCCAGCAGGGGGGCGGGAGAGACCCAGTACTTC CASRGAGETQYF
once TRBJ1-1 - TRBV5-1 TGCGCCAGCAGCTTGGCAGACAACACTGAAGCTTTCTTT CASSLADNTEAFF
- TRBJ2-1 TRBD2 TRBV5-1 TGCGCCAGCAGCTTTAGGGGCGGGGGGAATATCGATGAGCAGTTCTTC CASSFRGGGNIDEQFF
- TRBJ2-5 TRBD1 TRBV6-5 TGTGCCAGCACAGACCCGGGACAGGGCCCAGGGACCCAGTACTTC CASTDPGQGPGTQYF
- TRBJ1-2 - TRBV2 TGTGCCAGCCGTGGTCGGATCAACTATGGCTACACCTTC CASRGRINYGYTF
- TRBJ1-3 - TRBV11-1 TGTGCCAGCAGCTTCGGGCAGAGAAACACCATATATTTT CASSFGQRNTIYF
- TRBJ2-2 - TRBV6-5 TGTGCCAGCACCTGGACAGCCGCGAACACCGGGGAGCTGTTTTTT CASTWTAANTGELFF
- TRBJ2-7 TRBD1 TRBV5-5 TGTGCCAGCAGCCGACAGGGGGCTATAAGTGAGCAGTACTTC CASSRQGAISEQYF
- TRBJ1-2 - TRBV7-9 TGTGCCAGCAGCTTAGCAGGGGGGAAAGATAATGGCTACACCTTC CASSLAGGKDNGYTF
- TRBJ2-1 TRBD2 TRBV7-3 TGTGCCAGCAGCCCCACCCCTAGCGGGGGGCCCTATGAGCAGTTCTTC CASSPTPSGGPYEQFF
- TRBJ2-3 - TRBV6-5 TGTGCCACCTCCCTCTTCACAGATACGCAGTATTTT CATSLFTDTQYF
once TRBJ1-2 TRBD1 TRBV6-6 TGTGCCAGCAGCCCCCGGGACAGGGTGAAAGAATATGGCTACACCTTC CASSPRDRVKEYGYTF
- TRBJ1-6 - TRBV30 TGTGCCTGGAGTGGAAGGACAGCCTATAATTCACCCCTCCACTTT CAWSGRTAYNSPLHF
- TRBJ1-5 - TRBV10-3 TGTGCCATCAGTGAGGTGGGGCAGGGAGGCAATCAGCCCCAGCATTTT CAISEVGQGGNQPQHF
- TRBJ1-3 - TRBV27 TGTGCCAGCAGTCTCAGGGACGGAAACACCATATATTTT CASSLRDGNTIYF
- TRBJ2-1 - TRBV2 TGTGCCAGCAGTGCGGACTACTCCTACAATGAGCAGTTCTTC CASSADYSYNEQFF
- TRBJ2-7 - TRBV20-1 TGCAGTGCTAGTAGGTTCCAGGTATACGAGCAGTACTTC CSASRFQVYEQYF
few TRBJ1-1 - TRBV5-4 TGTGCCAGCAGCTTGGACCGGGGAGACACTGAAGCTTTCTTT CASSLDRGDTEAFF
once TRBJ2-5 - TRBV11-2 TGTGCCAGCAGCTTTGTTGGGAATTTGTACCAAGAGACCCAGTACTTC CASSFVGNLYQETQYF
- TRBJ2-3 - TRBV24-1 TGTGCCACCAGTGACACAAATAGGGGGGATACGCAGTATTTT CATSDTNRGDTQYF
- TRBJ2-3 - TRBV11-3 TGTGCCAGCAGCTTAGTGGCAGCTAGCACAGATACGCAGTATTTT CASSLVAASTDTQYF
once TRBJ2-2 - TRBV6-1 TGTGCCAGCAGTGAATACAGTACCGGGGAGCTGTTTTTT CASSEYSTGELFF
- TRBJ2-1 TRBD2 TRBV11-1 TGTGCCAGCAGCTTAGGCGGGGGGCTCTACAATGAGCAGTTCTTC CASSLGGGLYNEQFF
- TRBJ1-1 TRBD1 TRBV19 TGTGCCAGTAGTACTAGGACAGGGCCCATGAACACTGAAGCTTTCTTT CASSTRTGPMNTEAFF
- TRBJ2-3 TRBD2 TRBV9 TGTGCCAGCAGCGTAGGTAGCGGGGCAGATACGCAGTATTTT CASSVGSGADTQYF
- TRBJ1-1 TRBD1 TRBV5-6 TGTGCCAGCAGCTTCGGACAGGGAAAATCCGAGAACACTGAAGCTTTCTTT CASSFGQGKSENTEAFF
- TRBJ1-2 TRBD1 TRBV7-9 TGTGCCAGCAGCCAAACGACAGGGAATAACTATGGCTACACCTTC CASSQTTGNNYGYTF
- TRBJ1-1 - TRBV12-3/TRBV12-4 TGTGCCAGCAGCCTTTCACGGGGGGAAGCTTTCTTT CASSLSRGEAFF
- TRBJ2-3 - TRBV5-1 TGCGCCAGCAGGGAACCGCTCACAGATACGCAGTATTTT CASREPLTDTQYF
- TRBJ2-7 - TRBV28 TGTGCCAGCAGTTCTTTGGGGAACGAGCAGTACTTC CASSSLGNEQYF
- TRBJ1-5 - TRBV6-1 TGTGCCAGCAGTGAAAGTCAGGGAGGTCGTCAGCCCCAGCATTTT CASSESQGGRQPQHF
- TRBJ2-5 - TRBV11-2 TGTGCCAGCAGCCCAGGGGGACTGTACCAAGAGACCCAGTACTTC CASSPGGLYQETQYF
- TRBJ2-2 TRBD1 TRBV6-5 TGTGCCAGCTTTCCCGCGCGGACAGGCACCGGGGAGCTGTTTTTT CASFPARTGTGELFF
- TRBJ1-2 TRBD1 TRBV9 TGTGCCAGCAGCTTAGCCCGGGACAGGGTGAACTATGGCTACACCTTC CASSLARDRVNYGYTF
- TRBJ1-5 - TRBV2 TGTGCCAGCAGTGAAGCCGTCACGGCACCCCAGCATTTT CASSEAVTAPQHF
many TRBJ2-7 - TRBV2 TGTGCCAGCAGAGGCCGGACAGTAGCCTTCTACGAGCAGTACTTC CASRGRTVAFYEQYF
- TRBJ1-1 - TRBV15 TGTGCCACCAGCAGAACCGTTGGCGCGAACACTGAAGCTTTCTTT CATSRTVGANTEAFF
- TRBJ1-6 - TRBV3-1/TRBV3-2 TGTGCCACCCGGCCTTATATACAGGGCGGGAAAAATTCACCCCTCCACTTT CATRPYIQGGKNSPLHF
once TRBJ1-1 - TRBV3-1/TRBV3-2 TGTGCCAGCAGCGTTTATCGGGGCGGGGACACTGAAGCTTTCTTT CASSVYRGGDTEAFF